This T cell receptor (beta chain) was recorded in a study of blood T cells in healthy people across ages (dated by TCRdb to between 2015 and 2016). As for the study more broadly: In model experiments, roughly one uniquely barcoded TCR beta cDNA molecule per two T cells was captured by template switching. To track age-related changes in TCR beta repertoire diversity, the study relied on deep sequencing normalized with unique cDNA molecular identifiers. Donors were grouped into four age groups: young (average roughly 15 years), middle-aged (about 38), aged (about 60) and long-lived (approximately 81). To avoid experimental bias, donors of different ages were distributed randomly across sequencing lanes. Using the same blood draw, the study looked at two additional independent replicas of 1 million unique cDNA reads for two donors, one aged 18 to 29 and the other aged 80 or older.

The paper's findings and limits, for the study overall: The percentage of naive T cells measured by flow cytometry correlated strongly with observed TCR beta diversity. Donor CMV infection status was unknown, potentially confounding age-related changes in expanded clonotypes. Bulk unsorted PBMC profiling prevented conclusive comparison of naive and antigen-experienced compartments. Compared with the aged group, more naive CD4+ T cells, fewer expanded clones and increased TCR diversity were shown by the long-lived group, suggesting age selection. Total diversity estimates from one million sequenced T cells were considered lower bounds and underestimates. As age increased, observed TCR beta diversity per million T cells dropped in a roughly linear way, and a significant reduction was already evident by age around 41.

The donors were a few dozen Caucasian individuals from Russia, aged about 6 to 100 years, who were systemically healthy. Each donor gave about 11 milliliters of peripheral blood, drawn into EDTA-treated Vacutainer tubes. PBMCs were isolated by Ficoll-Paque density-gradient centrifugation, with at least 7 million obtained per sample. Trizol reagent was used to extract total RNA from the PBMCs, yielding at least 5 micrograms per sample. For every donor, an aliquot of PBMCs went through flow cytometry to measure the percentages of naive CD45RAhigh/CD27high T cells. With regard to this clonotype: Its antigen has not been determined. The sample holds no much larger clone one base away, and base qualities are not on file.

The germline V gene gives CDR1 as SGHRS and CDR2 as YFSETQ. The CDR3 contains 15 residues, cysteine and phenylalanine counted. Only the CDR3 portion is preserved as DNA: 45 bases, with reading frame beginning at the first base. V loses 4 bases at its end and J loses 6 bases; junction bases beyond the gene matches: 9. Libraries were made using 5' RACE. TCRdb records Illumina HiSeq 2500 as the sequencer. A second 7 to 11 cycle PCR used a sample-barcoded 5' primer and a J-beta primer mix. A template-switch 5' adaptor carrying 12 random nucleotides introduced a unique molecular identifier onto each TCR beta cDNA molecule. Each sample yielded at least 3 million CDR3-containing paired-end reads. First-strand cDNA was synthesized from all RNA with the Mint cDNA synthesis kit, primed by a TRBC-specific oligonucleotide. All cDNA was treated with uracil-DNA glycosylase and then went through a first 18-cycle PCR with the universal primers M1SS and BC2_uni_R. On the authors' methods: Normalization of each sample was performed by random selection of 1 million high-quality reads, each carrying a distinct molecular identifier. Instead of being binned into consensus sequences, reads with shared molecular identifiers were discarded. MiTCR, with a Q25 quality threshold and the strictest error-elimination algorithm, was used for CDR3 identification, clonotype clustering and error correction. A nonparametric unseen species model with Euler transformation was used to estimate lower-bound total TCR beta diversity. TCRdb handled the public reads itself, with Q25 trimming in fastp and clone calling in MiXCR, and kept productive beta chains. One record per CDR3 amino acid sequence lists the most common genes and DNA. None of the V and J calls come from the authors' own analysis; TCRdb made them. The sample includes hundreds of thousands of distinct CDR3 sequences, with around 50% observed a single time. The top ten clones comprise 20% to 30% of the sample.

Sequencing input: blood. In this chain, TRBV5-1 is recombined with TRBJ1-2; 10 central nucleotides agree with TRBD1. The sequence derives from a man aged 35 to 55 in good health. The CDR3 loop reads CASSRGTGAGDGYTF. The DNA sequence follows: TGCGCCAGCAGCCGAGGGACAGGGGCAGGGGATGGCTACACCTTC.